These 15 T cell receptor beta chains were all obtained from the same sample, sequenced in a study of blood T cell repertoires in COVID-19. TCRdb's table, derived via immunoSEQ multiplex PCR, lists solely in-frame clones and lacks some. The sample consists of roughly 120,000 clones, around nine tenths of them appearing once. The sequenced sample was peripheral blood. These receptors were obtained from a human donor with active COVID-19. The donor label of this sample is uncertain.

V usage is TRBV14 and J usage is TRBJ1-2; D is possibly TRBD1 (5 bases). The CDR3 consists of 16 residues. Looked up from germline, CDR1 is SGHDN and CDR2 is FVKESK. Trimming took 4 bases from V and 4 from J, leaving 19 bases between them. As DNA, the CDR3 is TGTGCCAGCAGCCGCGCCTCAGGGTTACCAAGCTATGGCTACACCTTC. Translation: CASSRASGLPSYGYTF.

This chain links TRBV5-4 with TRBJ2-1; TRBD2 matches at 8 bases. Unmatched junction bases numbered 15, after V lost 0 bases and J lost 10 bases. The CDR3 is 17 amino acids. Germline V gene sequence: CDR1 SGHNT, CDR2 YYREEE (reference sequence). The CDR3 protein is CASSLAPTRGALDEQFF. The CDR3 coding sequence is TGTGCCAGCAGCTTGGCTCCTACGCGGGGGGCCCTGGACGAGCAGTTCTTC.

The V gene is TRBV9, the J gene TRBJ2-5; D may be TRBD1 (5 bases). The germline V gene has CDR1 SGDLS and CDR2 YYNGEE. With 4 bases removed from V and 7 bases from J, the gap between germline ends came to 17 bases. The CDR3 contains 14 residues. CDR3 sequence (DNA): TGTGCCAGCAGCCCCCCCGGGCCCCAGGGGACCCAGTACTTC. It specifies CASSPPGPQGTQYF. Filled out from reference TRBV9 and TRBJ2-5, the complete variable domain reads DSGVTQTPKHLITATGQRVTLRCSPRSGDLSVYWYQQSLDQGLQFLIQYYNGEERAKGNILERFSAQQFPDLHSELNLSSLELGDSALYFCASSPPGPQGTQYFGPGTRLLVL.

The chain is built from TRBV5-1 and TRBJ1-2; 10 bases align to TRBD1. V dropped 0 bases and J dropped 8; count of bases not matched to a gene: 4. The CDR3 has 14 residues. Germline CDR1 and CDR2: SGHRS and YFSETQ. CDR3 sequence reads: CASSLVGTGVGYTF. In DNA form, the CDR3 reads TGCGCCAGCAGCTTGGTTGGGACAGGGGTCGGCTACACCTTC. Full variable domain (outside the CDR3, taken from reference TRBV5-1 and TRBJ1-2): KAGVTQTPRYLIKTRGQQVTLSCSPISGHRSVSWYQQTPGQGLQFLFEYFSETQRNKGNFPGRFSGRQFSNSRSEMNVSTLELGDSALYLCASSLVGTGVGYTFGSGTRLTVV.

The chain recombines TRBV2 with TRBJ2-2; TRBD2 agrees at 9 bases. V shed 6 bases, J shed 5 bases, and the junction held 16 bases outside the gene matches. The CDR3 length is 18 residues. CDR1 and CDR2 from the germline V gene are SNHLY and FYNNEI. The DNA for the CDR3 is TGTGCCAGCAGCGGGACTAGCAGGGGAAGTAGTTTAACCGGGGAGCTGTTTTTT. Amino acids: CASSGTSRGSSLTGELFF.

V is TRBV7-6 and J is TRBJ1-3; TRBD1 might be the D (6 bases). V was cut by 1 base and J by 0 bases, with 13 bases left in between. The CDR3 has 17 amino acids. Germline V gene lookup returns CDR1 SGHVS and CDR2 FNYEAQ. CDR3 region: CASSLVGGRSSGNTIYF. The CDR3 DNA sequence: TGTGCCAGCAGCTTAGTAGGGGGACGGAGCTCTGGAAACACCATATATTTT.

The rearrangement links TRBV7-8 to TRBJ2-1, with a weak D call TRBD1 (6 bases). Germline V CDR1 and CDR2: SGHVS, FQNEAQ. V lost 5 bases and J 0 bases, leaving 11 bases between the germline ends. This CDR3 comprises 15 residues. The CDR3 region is CASSARQVSYNEQFF. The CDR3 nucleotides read TGTGCCAGCAGCGCCCGACAGGTCTCCTACAATGAGCAGTTCTTC.

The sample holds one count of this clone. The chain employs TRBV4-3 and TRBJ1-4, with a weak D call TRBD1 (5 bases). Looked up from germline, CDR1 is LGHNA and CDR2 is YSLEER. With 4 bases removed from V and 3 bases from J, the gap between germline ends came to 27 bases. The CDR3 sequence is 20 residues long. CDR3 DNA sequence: TGCGCCAGCAGCCCTATTCCAAACGAGGCAGGGCGGATGGCTAATGAAAAACTGTTTTTT. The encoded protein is CASSPIPNEAGRMANEKLFF.

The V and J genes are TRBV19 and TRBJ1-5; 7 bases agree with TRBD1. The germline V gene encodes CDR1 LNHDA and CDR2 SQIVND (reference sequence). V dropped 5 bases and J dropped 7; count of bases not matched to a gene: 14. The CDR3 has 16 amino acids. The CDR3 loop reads CASSSQHPGQKQPQHF. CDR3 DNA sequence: TGTGCCAGTAGTTCTCAGCATCCGGGACAGAAACAGCCCCAGCATTTT.

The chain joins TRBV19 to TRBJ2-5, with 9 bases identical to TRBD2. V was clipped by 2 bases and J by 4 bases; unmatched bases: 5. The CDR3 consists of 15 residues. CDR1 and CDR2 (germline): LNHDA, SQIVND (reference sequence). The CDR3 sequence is CASSIRRGGIETQYF. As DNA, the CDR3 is TGTGCCAGTAGTATAAGGCGGGGGGGTATAGAGACCCAGTACTTC.

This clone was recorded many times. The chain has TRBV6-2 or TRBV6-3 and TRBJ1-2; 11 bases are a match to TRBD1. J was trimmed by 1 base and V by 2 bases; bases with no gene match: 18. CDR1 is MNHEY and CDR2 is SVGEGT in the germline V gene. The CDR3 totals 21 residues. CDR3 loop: CASSYLIRPGTGGRSNYGYTF. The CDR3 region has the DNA TGTGCCAGCAGTTACCTGATCCGCCCCGGGACAGGGGGGCGAAGTAACTATGGCTACACCTTC.

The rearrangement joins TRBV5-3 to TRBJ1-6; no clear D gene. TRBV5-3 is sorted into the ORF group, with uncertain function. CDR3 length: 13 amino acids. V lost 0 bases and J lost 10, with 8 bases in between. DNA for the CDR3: TGTGCCAGAAGCTTGGGCAGAGGGTCACCCCTCCACTTT. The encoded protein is CARSLGRGSPLHF.

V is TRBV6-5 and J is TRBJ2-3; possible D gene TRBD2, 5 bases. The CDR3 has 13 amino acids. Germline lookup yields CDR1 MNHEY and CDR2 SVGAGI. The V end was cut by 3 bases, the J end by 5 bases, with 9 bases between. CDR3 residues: CASSYRRGDTQYF. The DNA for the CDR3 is TGTGCCAGCAGTTATCGCCGGGGAGATACGCAGTATTTT.

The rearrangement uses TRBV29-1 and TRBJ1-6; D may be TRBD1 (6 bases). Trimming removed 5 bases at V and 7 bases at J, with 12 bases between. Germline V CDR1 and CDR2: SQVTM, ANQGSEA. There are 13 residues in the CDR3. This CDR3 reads CSVSQGPNSPLHF. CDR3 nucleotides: TGCAGCGTTTCACAGGGCCCAAATTCACCCCTCCACTTT.

The CDR3 DNA is TGTGCCTGCCAGGTGCGCTCGGAAGCTTTCTTT. Protein: CACQVRSEAFF. The genes are TRBV19 and TRBJ1-1; unclear D gene. The CDR3 is made up of 11 amino acids. V lost 11 bases and J 8 bases, leaving 15 bases between the germline ends. CDR1 and CDR2 (germline): LNHDA, SQIVND (reference sequence).